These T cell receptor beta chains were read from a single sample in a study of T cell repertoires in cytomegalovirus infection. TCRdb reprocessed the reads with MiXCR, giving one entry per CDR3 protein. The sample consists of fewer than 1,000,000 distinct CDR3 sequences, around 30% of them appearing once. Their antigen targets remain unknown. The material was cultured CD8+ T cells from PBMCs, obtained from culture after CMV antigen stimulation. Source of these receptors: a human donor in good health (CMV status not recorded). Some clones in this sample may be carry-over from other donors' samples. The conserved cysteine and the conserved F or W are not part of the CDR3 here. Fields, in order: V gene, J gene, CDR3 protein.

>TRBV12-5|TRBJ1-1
ASGFNEGATSF
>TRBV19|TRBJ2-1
ASSIDQISSYNEQF
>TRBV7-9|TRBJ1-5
ASSSPVSNQPQH
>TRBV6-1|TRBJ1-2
ASSEEADKPRTNYGYT
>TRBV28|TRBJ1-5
ASSFWRKRNQPQH
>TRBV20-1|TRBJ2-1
SARTGFYNEQF
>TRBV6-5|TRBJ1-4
ASSPTPGRVGEKLF
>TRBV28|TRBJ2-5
ASSLQGVSDLEETQY
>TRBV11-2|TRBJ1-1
ASSTASGATEAF
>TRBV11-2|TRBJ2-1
ASTVSGFSSYNEQF
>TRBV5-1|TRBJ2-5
ASSLDRGKETQY
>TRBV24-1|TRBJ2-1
ATSETGVYNEQF
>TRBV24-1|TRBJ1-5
ATPDRERNQPQH
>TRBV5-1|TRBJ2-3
ASSLDGTSRITDTQY
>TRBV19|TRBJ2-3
ASTSMGFSTDTQY
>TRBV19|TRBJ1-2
ASSIMARPDYGYT
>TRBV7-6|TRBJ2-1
ASSPLLGVNYNEQF
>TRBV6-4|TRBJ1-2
ASTPRYGGDYGYT
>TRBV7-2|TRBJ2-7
ASSSTLYEQY
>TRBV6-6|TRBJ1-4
ASSQQGRIEKLF
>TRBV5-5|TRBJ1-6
ASSTTGSSPLH
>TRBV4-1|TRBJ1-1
ASSQGYTEAF
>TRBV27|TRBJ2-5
ASSPRWQGAAVETQY
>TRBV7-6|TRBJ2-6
ASTSGAGANVLT
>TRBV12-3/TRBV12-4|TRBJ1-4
ASSFRLRGEFEKLF
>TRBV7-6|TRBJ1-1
ASSLAGHFMNTEAF
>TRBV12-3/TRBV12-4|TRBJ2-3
ASTARGLTDTQY
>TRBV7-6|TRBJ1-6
ASSLDERQGGDSPLH
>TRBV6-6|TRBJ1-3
ASSYSSGYSGNTIY
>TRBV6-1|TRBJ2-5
ASSVELAGQETQY
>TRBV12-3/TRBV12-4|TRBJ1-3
ASSFILDSMPGNTIY
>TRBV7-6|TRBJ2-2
ASSSGGGYHGELF
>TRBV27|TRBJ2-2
ASAFAPGTGELF
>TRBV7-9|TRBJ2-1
ASSSINYNEQF
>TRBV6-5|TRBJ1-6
ASSYGYLQGQIYSPLH
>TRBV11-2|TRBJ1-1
ASSSLTANTEAF
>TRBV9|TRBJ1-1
ASSAPIGTEAF
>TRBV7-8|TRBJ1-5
ASSYPSGQPQH
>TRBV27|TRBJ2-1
ASSLLGGGSYNEQF
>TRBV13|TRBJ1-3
ASSYSLGTATGGNTIY
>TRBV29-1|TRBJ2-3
SVAEENTDTQY
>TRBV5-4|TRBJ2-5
ASSPGDSHQETQY
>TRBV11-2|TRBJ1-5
ASSLGHRGSNQPQH
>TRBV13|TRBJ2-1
ASSSQLAGDYNEQF
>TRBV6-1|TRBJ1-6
ASSADPDNSPLH
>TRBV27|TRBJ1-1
ASRPQGGYTEAF
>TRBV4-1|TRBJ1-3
ASSQFPGDGNTIY
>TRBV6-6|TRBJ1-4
ASRKDGTNEKLF
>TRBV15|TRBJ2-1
ATSRAWTGGAHVEQF
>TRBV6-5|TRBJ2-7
ASSHYVYFEGFGEQY
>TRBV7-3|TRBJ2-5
ASSTDGLSGETQY
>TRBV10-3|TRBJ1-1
AISELRENTEAF